The 9 T cell receptor beta chains below were found in one sample sequenced in a study of T cells after yellow fever vaccination. MiXCR was run by TCRdb on the 5' RACE reads, yielding one entry per CDR3 protein. Here the sample spans 300,000 to 400,000 distinct CDR3 sequences, around 12% being singletons. The material was CD4+ T cells sorted from PBMCs, obtained 15 days after the yellow fever booster vaccination. These receptors were collected from a man aged 18 to 30 who received the YFV17D yellow fever vaccine.

This clonotype was seen a handful of times. This rearrangement joins TRBV5-1 to TRBJ2-5; TRBD1 matches 8 bases. CDR3 size: 15 residues. CDR1 and CDR2 from the germline V gene are SGHRS and YFSETQ. V gave up 4 bases and J gave up 3 bases; unmatched junction bases: 8. CDR3 nucleotides: TGCGCCAGCAGCAGTACCGGGACAGGAGAAGAGACCCAGTACTTC. Translation: CASSSTGTGEETQYF.

This clonotype was detected only a few times. The chain combines TRBV4-2 with TRBJ1-2, with TRBD1 matching 7 bases. Germline V lookup: CDR1 LGHNA, CDR2 YNFKEQ. The CDR3 sequence is 15 residues long. With V trimmed by 0 bases and J by 8 bases, 9 bases remained unmatched. The CDR3 DNA follows: TGTGCCAGCAGCCAAGAGGGTGAAGGGGGCTGGGGCTACACCTTC. Translation gives CASSQEGEGGWGYTF.

In its sample, this clonotype was seen a few times. J is TRBJ2-5 and V is TRBV20-1; no definite D call. The germline gives CDR1 DFQATT, CDR2 SNEGSKA (reference sequence). V was cut by 3 bases and J by 0 bases, with 5 bases left in between. The CDR3 has 12 amino acids. The CDR3 loop is CSASLDQETQYF. The CDR3 DNA sequence: TGCAGTGCTAGTCTTGACCAAGAGACCCAGTACTTC.

Ten or more counts support this clonotype. The chain joins TRBV5-1 to TRBJ2-1; possible D gene TRBD1, 6 bases. There are 13 residues in the CDR3. CDR1 is SGHRS and CDR2 is YFSETQ in the germline V gene. Trimming pared 0 bases from V and 7 bases from J, leaving 8 bases between. CDR3 loop: CASSLGGRNEQFF. For the CDR3, the DNA is TGCGCCAGCAGCTTGGGGGGGCGGAATGAGCAGTTCTTC.

This clonotype was seen many times. J is TRBJ1-2 and V is TRBV5-1; D is uncertain. V was pared by 0 bases and J by 1 base, with 7 bases between. The germline V gene encodes CDR1 SGHRS and CDR2 YFSETQ. The length of the CDR3 is 14 residues. For the CDR3, the DNA is TGCGCCAGCAGCTTGGACACGCTTAACTATGGCTACACCTTC. Translation gives CASSLDTLNYGYTF.

This clonotype was picked up a small number of times. The CDR3 is CASSGPTVDTQYF. The DNA for the CDR3 is TGCGCCAGCAGCGGACCGACCGTGGATACGCAGTATTTT. The chain employs TRBV4-1 and TRBJ2-3; D ambiguous. The CDR3 is 13 amino acids. Germline CDR1 reads MGHRA; CDR2 reads YSYEKL. V shed 5 bases and J shed 6 bases, with 12 bases lying between them.

This clonotype was picked up a small number of times. V is TRBV27 and J is TRBJ1-2; the match to TRBD1 covers 7 bases. V was pared by 3 bases and J by 7 bases, with 5 bases of the junction left unmatched. This CDR3 is 13 amino acids long. Germline V lookup: CDR1 MNHEY, CDR2 SMNVEV (reference sequence). CDR3 sequence: CASSFRQGLGYTF. In DNA form, the CDR3 reads TGTGCCAGCAGTTTCAGACAGGGCCTTGGCTACACCTTC.

This clonotype was counted a few times. V and J are TRBV7-2 and TRBJ1-1; possibly TRBD1 for D (5 bases). The CDR3 runs 15 residues. V shed 4 bases and J shed 4 bases, with 16 bases lying between them. In germline, CDR1 is SGHTA, CDR2 FQGNSA. Here the CDR3 reads CASSWTRALSTEAFF. The CDR3 DNA reads TGTGCCAGCAGCTGGACCAGGGCCCTGAGCACTGAAGCTTTCTTT. The whole variable domain, remainder taken from reference TRBV7-2 and TRBJ1-1, is GAGVSQSPSNKVTEKGKDVELRCDPISGHTALYWYRQSLGQGLEFLIYFQGNSAPDKSGLPSDRFSAERTGGSVSTLTIQRTQQEDSAVYLCASSWTRALSTEAFFGQGTRLTVV.

This clonotype was detected a few times. The V gene is TRBV29-1, the J gene TRBJ1-2; a weak D match, TRBD1 (6 bases). V lost 2 bases to trimming and J lost 0 bases, with 10 bases between them. The V gene's germline CDR1 is SQVTM and CDR2 ANQGSEA. This CDR3 has 14 amino acids. The CDR3 DNA sequence: TGCAGCGTTGAAAGGGACACATCTAACTATGGCTACACCTTC. Translation: CSVERDTSNYGYTF.